The clone carrying this T cell receptor (beta chain) was observed once. Its antigen is not identified. Trimming took 3 bases from V and 6 from J, leaving 10 bases between them. CDR3 length: 13 amino acids. Germline V gives CDR1 SEHNR, CDR2 FQNEAQ (reference sequence). The source of the sample is a study of cytomegalovirus exposure and HLA in healthy donors. 13 Jbeta primers and 60 Vbeta primers were used for the PCR. Measured with immunoSEQ multiplex PCR; TCRdb has only the in-frame clones, and not every one. The sample holds approximately 100,000 clones, approximately 76% seen once. Broader study findings: TCR beta V segments were, for the most part, productive about 87% or about 30% of the time in an earlier analysis. Owing to their indistinguishability, certain V segments, notably TRBV6-2 and TRBV6-3, were excluded. Most subjects had HLA-A and HLA-B alleles reportedly predicted accurately by TCR beta sequences. Cytomegalovirus association was listed for 164 TCR beta chains.

This TCR derives from a woman aged 50 to 60 in good health and CMV-seropositive. The genes are TRBV7-9 and TRBJ2-3; D not resolved. The source material was PBMCs. This chain's CDR3 is CASSFASSDTQYF. The CDR3 region has the DNA TGTGCCAGCAGCTTCGCTAGTTCGGATACGCAGTATTTT. Based on the CDR3 plus reference TRBV7-9 and TRBJ2-3, the full variable domain is DTGVSQNPRHKITKRGQNVTFRCDPISEHNRLYWYRQTLGQGPEFLTYFQNEAQLEKSRLLSDRFSAERPKGSFSTLEIQRTEQGDSAMYLCASSFASSDTQYFGPGTRLTVL.